The rows below give T cell receptor beta chains drawn from one sample of a study of early T cells in non-severe SARS-CoV-2 infection. TCRdb processed the 5' RACE reads anew with MiXCR; each CDR3 protein has one entry. The table has tens of thousands of distinct CDR3 sequences, about an eighth seen once; the top ten hold 3.5% to 5%. The specimen comprised whole blood, sampled at baseline. These receptors all come from an adult who was a healthcare worker with PCR-confirmed SARS-CoV-2 infection or an uninfected control (not recorded which). Both conserved end residues are part of each CDR3. The D gene is left open where the match is weak. Size is omitted from some rows. Given values are once, few, many or a class for expanded clones.

TRBJ2-3 . TRBV28 . CASSPIRAQGYTQYF TGTGCCAGCAGTCCTATCAGGGCCCAGGGGTATACGCAGTATTTT
TRBJ2-5 . TRBV5-1 . CASSVDGSQETQYF TGCGCCAGCAGCGTGGACGGCTCCCAAGAGACCCAGTACTTC
TRBJ2-1 few TRBV12-5 TRBD2 CASAPSGTPFNEQFF TGTGCTAGTGCCCCGAGCGGGACTCCCTTCAATGAGCAGTTCTTC
TRBJ1-1 few TRBV20-1 . CSARDRVSRGTEAFF TGCAGTGCTAGAGATCGCGTCTCCCGGGGCACTGAAGCTTTCTTT
TRBJ1-4 many TRBV7-2 TRBD1 CASSLVAGGEKLFF TGTGCCAGCAGCTTAGTAGCAGGGGGGGAAAAACTGTTTTTT
TRBJ2-3 . TRBV10-3 . CAISVYSWSDTQYF TGTGCCATCAGTGTGTACAGTTGGTCAGATACGCAGTATTTT
TRBJ2-1 many TRBV6-6 TRBD2 CASSYGLAGGAERFF TGTGCCAGCAGTTACGGACTAGCGGGGGGGGCGGAGCGGTTCTTC
TRBJ2-2 . TRBV7-9 . CASSFGTPTGELFF TGTGCCAGCAGCTTCGGGACCCCCACCGGGGAGCTGTTTTTT
TRBJ2-3 . TRBV5-1 TRBD2 CASSPGGSGGTDTQYF TGCGCCAGCAGCCCTGGTGGTAGCGGGGGCACAGATACGCAGTATTTT
TRBJ2-5 . TRBV20-1 . CSARGAETQYF TGCAGTGCTAGAGGGGCTGAGACCCAGTACTTC
TRBJ2-5 few TRBV5-6 . CASSLPPGETQYF TGTGCCAGCAGCTTGCCCCCAGGGGAGACCCAGTACTTC
TRBJ1-1 many TRBV4-1 . CASSQDSPNTEAFF TGCGCCAGCAGCCAAGATTCCCCGAACACTGAAGCTTTCTTT
TRBJ1-2 many TRBV27 . CASSFAGNYGYTF TGTGCCAGCAGTTTCGCAGGGAACTATGGCTACACCTTC
TRBJ1-6 . TRBV28 . CAITGRNNSPLHF TGTGCCATCACCGGGAGAAATAATTCACCCCTCCACTTT
TRBJ2-2 few TRBV27 TRBD2 CASSVIAGGGTGELFF TGTGCCAGCAGTGTCATAGCGGGGGGTGGCACCGGGGAGCTGTTTTTT
TRBJ2-3 few TRBV2 . CASSFQGGMDTQYF TGTGCCAGCAGTTTTCAGGGGGGAATGGATACGCAGTATTTT
TRBJ2-1 . TRBV13 TRBD2 CASSPLYLAGALYNEQFF TGTGCCAGCAGCCCCCTCTACCTGGCGGGAGCCCTTTACAATGAGCAGTTCTTC
TRBJ1-6 few TRBV5-6 . CASSYGNARYNSPLHF TGTGCCAGCAGCTACGGGAATGCACGCTATAATTCACCCCTCCACTTT
TRBJ1-5 few TRBV20-1 . CSARLGGQPQHF TGCAGTGCTAGACTAGGGGGACAGCCCCAGCATTTT
TRBJ2-2 many TRBV11-3 . CATHREGPGTGELFF TGTGCCACCCATAGAGAGGGGCCCGGCACCGGGGAGCTGTTTTTT
TRBJ2-7 many TRBV27 TRBD2 CASSPKRESNYEQYF TGTGCCAGCAGTCCTAAGCGGGAGTCGAACTACGAGCAGTACTTC
TRBJ1-2 few TRBV20-1 . CSARSAGAEMGYTF TGCAGTGCTAGATCCGCAGGGGCAGAGATGGGCTACACCTTC
TRBJ2-3 . TRBV24-1 TRBD1 CATQGAITDTQYF TGTGCCACCCAGGGGGCCATCACAGATACGCAGTATTTT
TRBJ2-3 . TRBV28 TRBD2 CASRASGVIDTQYF TGTGCCAGCAGGGCTAGCGGGGTAATAGATACGCAGTATTTT
TRBJ2-7 few TRBV28 . CASSLGGRTYEQYF TGTGCCAGCAGTTTAGGGGGACGAACCTACGAGCAGTACTTC
TRBJ1-5 many TRBV12-3/TRBV12-4 TRBD1 CASKKTGSNQPQHF TGTGCCAGCAAGAAGACAGGGAGCAATCAGCCCCAGCATTTT
TRBJ2-1 few TRBV6-5 TRBD1 CASSYSGTGGGWYNEQFF TGTGCCAGCAGTTACTCCGGGACAGGGGGCGGATGGTACAATGAGCAGTTCTTC
TRBJ1-1 few TRBV5-1 . CASSPTDSNTEAFF TGCGCCAGCAGCCCTACTGACTCGAACACTGAAGCTTTCTTT
TRBJ2-2 . TRBV19 . CASSIGVHTGELFF TGTGCCAGTAGTATAGGTGTCCACACCGGGGAGCTGTTTTTT
TRBJ2-3 few TRBV28 . CASSFSGSPRAQYF TGTGCCAGCAGTTTCTCCGGCTCCCCAAGGGCGCAGTATTTT
TRBJ2-1 few TRBV7-6 . CASSLLSSRGHNEQFF TGTGCCAGCAGCCTCCTTTCGAGTCGCGGTCACAATGAGCAGTTCTTC
TRBJ2-3 . TRBV11-2 . CASTITGLSTDTQYF TGTGCCAGCACCATAACGGGACTTAGCACAGATACGCAGTATTTT
TRBJ2-7 . TRBV19 . CASSNVWGYEQYF TGTGCCAGTAGTAATGTCTGGGGTTACGAGCAGTACTTC
TRBJ1-5 many TRBV2 TRBD1 CASNEQGGQPQHF TGTGCCAGCAACGAACAGGGGGGTCAGCCCCAGCATTTT
TRBJ2-5 once TRBV20-1 TRBD2 CSARLGGVQETQYF TGCAGTGCTAGATTGGGGGGGGTGCAAGAGACCCAGTACTTC
TRBJ2-5 . TRBV11-2 TRBD1 CASSLWGQEGLETQYF TGTGCCAGCAGCTTGTGGGGACAGGAGGGCCTAGAGACCCAGTACTTC
TRBJ2-2 few TRBV5-1 TRBD1 CASAGTDKTGELFF TGCGCCAGTGCCGGGACAGACAAAACCGGGGAGCTGTTTTTT